The source of this T cell receptor (beta chain) is a study of radiation and T cells in renal cell carcinoma. Study conclusions and caveats: Without pretreatment biopsies, baseline tumor clonotype presence was undetermined. From baseline, blood top tumor clonotypes peaked at 2 weeks post-radiation.

Clones were sequenced by immunoSEQ multiplex PCR, and TCRdb holds only the in-frame ones, with some missing. The sample records 150,000 to 200,000 clones, 88% being singletons. The time point was: blood 4 weeks post-SBRT, at nephrectomy. Described treatment: 15 Gy SBRT to primary tumor, nephrectomy 4 weeks later. Nephrectomy followed 15 Gy stereotactic body radiation by 4 weeks. Notes on this clone: Its antigen is as yet unknown.

The material was blood, obtained from a patient whose treatment included radiotherapy and nephrectomy. The clonotype comes from a woman between 50 and 59 years old with renal cell carcinoma.

CDR3 region: CASRGPTNEKLFF. The DNA for the CDR3 is TGTGCCAGCAGGGGACCAACTAATGAAAAACTGTTTTTT. V is TRBV2 and J is TRBJ1-4; TRBD1 might be the D (5 bases). The CDR3 is 13 residues long. V lost 6 bases, J lost 0 bases, and 5 bases lay in between. CDR1 and CDR2 (germline): SNHLY, FYNNEI.